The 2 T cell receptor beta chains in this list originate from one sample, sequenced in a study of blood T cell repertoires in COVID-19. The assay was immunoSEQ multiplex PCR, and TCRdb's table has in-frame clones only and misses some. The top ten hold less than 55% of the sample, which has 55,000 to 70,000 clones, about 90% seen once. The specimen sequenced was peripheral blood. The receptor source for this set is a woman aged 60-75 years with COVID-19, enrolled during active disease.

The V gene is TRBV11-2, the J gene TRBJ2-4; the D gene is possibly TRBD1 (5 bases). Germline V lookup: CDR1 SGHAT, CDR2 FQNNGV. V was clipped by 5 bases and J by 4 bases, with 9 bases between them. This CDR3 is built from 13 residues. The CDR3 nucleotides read TGTGCCAGCAGCCCCGACAGAAAAAACATTCAGTACTTC. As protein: CASSPDRKNIQYF.

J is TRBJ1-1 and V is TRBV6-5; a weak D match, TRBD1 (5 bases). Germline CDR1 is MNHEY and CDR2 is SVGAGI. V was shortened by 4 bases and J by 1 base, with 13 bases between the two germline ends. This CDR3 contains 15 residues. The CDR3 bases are TGTGCCAGCAGTTCCCTCAGACAGACGAACACTGAAGCTTTCTTT. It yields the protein CASSSLRQTNTEAFF.